This T cell receptor (beta chain) was retrieved from a study of cytomegalovirus exposure and HLA in healthy donors. The CDR3 is 15 amino acids. Germline CDR1 reads SGHAT; CDR2 reads FQNNGV. V lost 0 bases to trimming and J lost 4 bases, with 12 bases between them. Notes on the study in general: Prediction of most subjects' HLA-A and HLA-B alleles by TCR beta sequences was reportedly accurate.

The PCR used 60 Vbeta and 13 Jbeta primers. The assay was immunoSEQ multiplex PCR, and TCRdb's table has in-frame clones only and misses some. Of 150,000 to 200,000 clones in the sample, over 60% were seen once. About this clone itself: Antigen unknown.

This TCR was recovered from a woman between 45 and 60 years old in good health and CMV-seropositive. The specimen sequenced was PBMCs. The chain recombines TRBV11-2 with TRBJ1-1, with a tentative D call TRBD1 (5 bases). The CDR3 here is CASSLDLSGGTEAFF. The CDR3 DNA reads TGTGCCAGCAGCTTAGATCTCTCGGGGGGCACTGAAGCTTTCTTT.